This T cell receptor (beta chain) was recovered during a study of shared clonotypes between healthy human individuals. Turning to this clone: The same CDR3 also results from other DNA sequences found in this sample.

CDR1 is MNHEY and CDR2 is SMNVEV in the germline V gene (reference sequence). The CDR3 runs to 13 residues. V lost 4 bases to trimming and J lost 0 bases, with 7 bases between them. Only in-frame clones appear in the TCRdb table, and some are missing; sequencing was by immunoSEQ multiplex PCR. Of about 2.2 million clones in the sample, more than 85% are singletons; the top ten hold roughly 1.8%. Terminally differentiated effector memory CD45RA+ cells were excluded by CCR7 positive selection of CD45RO-negative cells. The receptor's source is a man aged 18 to 29 in good health. Some clones in this sample may be carry-over from other donors' samples. Sequencing was done on a sample of naive CD8+ T cells from PBMCs. This chain connects TRBV27 to TRBJ2-7; tentatively, D is TRBD1 or TRBD2 (5 bases each). The CDR3 bases are TGTGCCAGCAGTTGGGGGTCCTCCTACGAGCAGTACTTC. Protein sequence: CASSWGSSYEQYF.